This T cell receptor beta chain was retrieved from a study of neurological immune-mediated disorders. This clonotype has a count of ten or more. PBMCs stored at -80 C, numbering 2 million, were the origin of the unsorted libraries. TCRdb re-called the 5' RACE reads through MiXCR, storing one row per CDR3 protein. Here the sample spans 50,000 to 55,000 distinct CDR3 sequences, 9% to 12% being singletons. The CDR3 contains 10 residues. The V gene's germline CDR1 is SQVTM and CDR2 ANQGSEA. Trimming stripped 4 bases from V and 6 bases from J, with 5 bases between. This clonotype was sampled from a man between 65 and 85 years old with HTLV-1-associated myelopathy (HAM/TSP). The chain joins TRBV29-1 to TRBJ2-3; D is uncertain. Sequencing was performed on PBMCs. CDR3 in DNA: TGCAGCGTTGCCTGGGATACGCAGTATTTT. Its translation: CSVAWDTQYF.